This is a list of T cell receptor beta chains from one sample in a study of cytomegalovirus exposure and HLA in healthy donors. Only in-frame clones appear in the TCRdb table, and some are missing; sequencing was by immunoSEQ multiplex PCR. Of about 90,000 clones in the sample, 60% to 85% were seen once. Sequenced sample: PBMCs. These receptors originate from a woman aged 40-49 years in good health and CMV-seropositive. The CDR3 runs from the conserved cysteine through the conserved F or W. The D gene is left open where the match is weak. Clone sizes are given selectively: once, few, many, or a class where the clone is expanded.

d_call	clone_size	v_call	j_call	cdr3_aa	cdr3_nt
TRBD2	.	TRBV18	TRBJ2-7	CASSPSATSGSLYEQYF	TGTGCCAGCTCACCCTCCGCAACTAGCGGGAGTCTCTACGAGCAGTACTTC
TRBD2	.	TRBV27	TRBJ2-7	CASSLYPSGWAYEQYF	TGTGCCAGCAGTTTATATCCTAGCGGGTGGGCCTACGAGCAGTACTTC
.	.	TRBV4-2	TRBJ2-1	CASSQDGIGLNNEQFF	TGTGCCAGCAGCCAAGATGGGATCGGACTCAACAATGAGCAGTTCTTC
.	.	TRBV19	TRBJ2-1	CASKRESSYNEQFF	TGTGCCAGTAAGCGAGAGAGCTCCTACAATGAGCAGTTCTTC
.	.	TRBV7-9	TRBJ2-5	CASSSQETQYF	TGTGCCAGCAGCTCTCAAGAGACCCAGTACTTC
TRBD1	once	TRBV5-1	TRBJ2-5	CASSLGADRGQETQYF	TGCGCCAGCAGCTTGGGTGCCGACAGGGGGCAAGAGACCCAGTACTTC
.	.	TRBV23-1	TRBJ2-7	CASRAAAAQNEQYF	TGCGCCAGCCGAGCCGCAGCAGCACAGAACGAGCAGTACTTC
.	.	TRBV4-3	TRBJ2-3	CASSQDPGDWRDTQYF	TGCGCCAGCAGCCAAGATCCAGGGGATTGGAGAGATACGCAGTATTTT
TRBD1	.	TRBV7-3	TRBJ1-3	CASSPDRGQGNTIYF	TGTGCCAGCAGCCCGGACAGGGGGCAAGGAAACACCATATATTTT
TRBD2	once	TRBV6-5	TRBJ2-2	CASSYGGGTGELFF	TGTGCCAGCAGTTACGGGGGGGGAACCGGGGAGCTGTTTTTT
.	.	TRBV4-2	TRBJ1-5	CASSQDINQPQHF	TGTGCCAGCAGCCAAGATATCAATCAGCCCCAGCATTTT
.	.	TRBV25-1	TRBJ1-2	CASSELGGYTF	TGTGCCAGCAGTGAATTGGGCGGCTACACCTTC
.	.	TRBV21-1	TRBJ1-2	CASSKVRRGEPPTNYGYTF	TGTGCCAGCAGCAAAGTGAGACGGGGGGAGCCTCCTACTAACTATGGCTACACCTTC
.	.	TRBV28	TRBJ2-3	CASSALLIWDTQYF	TGTGCCAGCAGCGCCCTTCTAATATGGGATACGCAGTATTTT
TRBD2	once	TRBV5-4	TRBJ2-1	CASSLASGEQFF	TGTGCCAGCAGCTTGGCTAGCGGGGAGCAGTTCTTC
.	.	TRBV6-5	TRBJ1-2	CASSYSIQGPYGYTF	TGTGCCAGCAGTTACTCGATACAGGGCCCCTATGGCTACACCTTC
TRBD2	.	TRBV27	TRBJ2-7	CASSLATSGRDEQYF	TGTGCCAGCAGCCTTGCGACTAGCGGGAGGGACGAGCAGTACTTC
.	few	TRBV4-1	TRBJ2-5	CASSPWGLEQETQYF	TGCGCCAGCAGCCCCTGGGGGCTAGAGCAAGAGACCCAGTACTTC
.	once	TRBV30	TRBJ1-3	CAWAGQPGNTIYF	TGTGCCTGGGCAGGACAGCCTGGAAACACCATATATTTT
TRBD2	.	TRBV6-1	TRBJ2-7	CASSGGTSAIYEQYF	TGTGCCAGCAGTGGGGGGACTAGCGCGATCTACGAGCAGTACTTC